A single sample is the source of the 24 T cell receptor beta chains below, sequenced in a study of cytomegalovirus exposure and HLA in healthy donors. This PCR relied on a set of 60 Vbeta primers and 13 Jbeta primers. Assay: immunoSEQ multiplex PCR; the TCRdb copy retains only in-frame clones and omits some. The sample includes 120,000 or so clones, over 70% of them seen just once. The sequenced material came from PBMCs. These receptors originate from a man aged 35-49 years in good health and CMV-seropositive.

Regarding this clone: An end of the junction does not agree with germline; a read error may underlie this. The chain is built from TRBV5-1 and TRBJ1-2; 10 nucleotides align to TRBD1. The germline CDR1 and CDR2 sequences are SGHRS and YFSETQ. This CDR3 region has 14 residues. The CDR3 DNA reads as TGCGCCAGCAGCTGGGACAGGGGTAACGATGGCTACACCTTC. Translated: CASSWDRGNDGYTF. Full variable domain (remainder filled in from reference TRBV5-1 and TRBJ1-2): KAGVTQTPRYLIKTRGQQVTLSCSPISGHRSVSWYQQTPGQGLQFLFEYFSETQRNKGNFPGRFSGRQFSNSRSEMNVSTLELGDSALYLCASSWDRGNDGYTFGSGTRLTVV.

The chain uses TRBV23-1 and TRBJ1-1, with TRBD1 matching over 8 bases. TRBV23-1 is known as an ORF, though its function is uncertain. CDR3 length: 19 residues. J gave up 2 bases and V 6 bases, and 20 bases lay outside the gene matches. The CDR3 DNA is TGCGCCAGCAGGTATGGGGGGGGGCCACTGACAGGGGATAACACTGAAGCTTTCTTT. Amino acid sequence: CASRYGGGPLTGDNTEAFF.

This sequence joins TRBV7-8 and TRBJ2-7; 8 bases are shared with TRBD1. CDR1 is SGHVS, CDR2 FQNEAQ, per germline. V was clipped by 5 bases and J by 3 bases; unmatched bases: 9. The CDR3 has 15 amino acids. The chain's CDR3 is CASSPGQAIIYEQYF. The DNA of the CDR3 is TGTGCCAGCAGCCCGGGACAGGCGATAATCTACGAGCAGTACTTC.

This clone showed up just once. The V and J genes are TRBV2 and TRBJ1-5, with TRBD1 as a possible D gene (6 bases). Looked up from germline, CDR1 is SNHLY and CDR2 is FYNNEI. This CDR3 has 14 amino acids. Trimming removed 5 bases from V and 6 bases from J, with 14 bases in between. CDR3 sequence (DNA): TGTGCCAGCAGTACCACAGGGTCTCTTCAGCCCCAGCATTTT. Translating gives CASSTTGSLQPQHF.

This CDR3 is CASSFGTGGQETQYF. DNA for the CDR3: TGTGCCAGCAGCTTCGGGACAGGGGGTCAAGAGACCCAGTACTTC. The chain is built from TRBV13 and TRBJ2-5, with 11 bases matching TRBD1. Trimming removed 3 bases from V and 2 bases from J; junction bases left unmatched: 2. Germline CDR1 and CDR2: PRHDT and FYEKMQ (reference sequence). There are 15 residues in the CDR3.

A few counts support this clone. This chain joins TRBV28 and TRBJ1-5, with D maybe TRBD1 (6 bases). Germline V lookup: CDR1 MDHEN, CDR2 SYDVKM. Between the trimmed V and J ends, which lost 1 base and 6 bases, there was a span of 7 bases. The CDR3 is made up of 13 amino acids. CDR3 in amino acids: CASSLLDSQPQHF. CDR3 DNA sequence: TGTGCCAGCAGTTTATTGGACAGTCAGCCCCAGCATTTT. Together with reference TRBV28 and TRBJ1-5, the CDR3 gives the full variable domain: DVKVTQSSRYLVKRTGEKVFLECVQDMDHENMFWYRQDPGLGLRLIYFSYDVKMKEKGDIPEGYSVSREKKERFSLILESASTNQTSMYLCASSLLDSQPQHFGDGTRLSIL.

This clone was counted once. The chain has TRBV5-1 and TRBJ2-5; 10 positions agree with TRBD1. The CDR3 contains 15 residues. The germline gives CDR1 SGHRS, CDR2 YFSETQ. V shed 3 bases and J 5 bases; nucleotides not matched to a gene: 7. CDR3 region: CASSSRDRGGETQYF. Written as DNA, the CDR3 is TGCGCCAGCAGCTCCCGGGACAGGGGTGGGGAGACCCAGTACTTC. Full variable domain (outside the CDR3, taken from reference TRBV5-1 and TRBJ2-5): KAGVTQTPRYLIKTRGQQVTLSCSPISGHRSVSWYQQTPGQGLQFLFEYFSETQRNKGNFPGRFSGRQFSNSRSEMNVSTLELGDSALYLCASSSRDRGGETQYFGPGTRLLVL.

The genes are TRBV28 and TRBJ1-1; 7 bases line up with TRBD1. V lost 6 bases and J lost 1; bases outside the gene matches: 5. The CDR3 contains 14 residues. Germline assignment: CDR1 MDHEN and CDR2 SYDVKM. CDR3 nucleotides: TGTGCCAGCAGACGGGGACAGACGAACACTGAAGCTTTCTTT. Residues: CASRRGQTNTEAFF.

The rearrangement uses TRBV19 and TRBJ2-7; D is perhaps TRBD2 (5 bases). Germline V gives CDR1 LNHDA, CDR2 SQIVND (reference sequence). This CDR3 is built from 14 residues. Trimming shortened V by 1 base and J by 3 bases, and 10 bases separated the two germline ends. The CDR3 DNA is TGTGCCAGTAGTATAGTCCCGGGGAGCTACGAGCAGTACTTC. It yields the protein CASSIVPGSYEQYF.

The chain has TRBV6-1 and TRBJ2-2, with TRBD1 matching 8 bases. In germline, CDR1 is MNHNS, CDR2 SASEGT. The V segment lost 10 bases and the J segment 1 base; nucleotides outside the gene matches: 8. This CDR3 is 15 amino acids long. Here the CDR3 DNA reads TGTGCCACCAACTCCGGGACAGGGAACACCGGGGAGCTGTTTTTT. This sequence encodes CATNSGTGNTGELFF.

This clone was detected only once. For the CDR3, the DNA is TGTGCCATCGGACCTAGCGGGAGTTCCTACGAGCAGTACTTC. Its translation is CAIGPSGSSYEQYF. The chain combines TRBV10-3 with TRBJ2-7, with 10 bases aligning to TRBD2. This CDR3 is 14 amino acids long. The germline gives CDR1 ENHRY, CDR2 SYGVKD. V lost 8 bases and J lost 1; bases outside the gene matches: 5.

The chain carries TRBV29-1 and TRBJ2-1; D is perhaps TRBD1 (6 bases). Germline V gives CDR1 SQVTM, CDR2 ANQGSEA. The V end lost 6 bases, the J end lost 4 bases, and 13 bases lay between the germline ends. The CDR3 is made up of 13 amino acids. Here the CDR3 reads CSVSRDTYNEQFF. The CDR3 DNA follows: TGCAGCGTCTCCCGGGACACGTACAATGAGCAGTTCTTC.

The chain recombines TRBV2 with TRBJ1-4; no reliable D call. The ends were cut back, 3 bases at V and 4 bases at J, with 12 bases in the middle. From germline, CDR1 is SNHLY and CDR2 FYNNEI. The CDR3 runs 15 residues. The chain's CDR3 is CASSEFMADNEKLFF. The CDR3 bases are TGTGCCAGCAGTGAGTTTATGGCAGATAATGAAAAACTGTTTTTT.

The CDR3 here is CASSGTSDGETQYF. As DNA, the CDR3 is TGTGCCAGCAGCGGGACTAGCGATGGAGAGACCCAGTACTTC. V and J are TRBV5-6 and TRBJ2-5; TRBD2 matches 10 bases. V dropped 4 bases and J dropped 4; count of bases not matched to a gene: 4. This CDR3 spans 14 amino acids. Looked up from germline, CDR1 is SGHDT and CDR2 is YYEEEE.

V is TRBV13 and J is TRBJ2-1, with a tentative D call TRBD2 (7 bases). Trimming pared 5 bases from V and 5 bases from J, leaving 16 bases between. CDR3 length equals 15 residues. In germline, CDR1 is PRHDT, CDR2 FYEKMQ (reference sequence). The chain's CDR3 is CASSPVGGGHNEQFF. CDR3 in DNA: TGTGCCAGCAGCCCCGTGGGGGGGGGCCACAATGAGCAGTTCTTC.

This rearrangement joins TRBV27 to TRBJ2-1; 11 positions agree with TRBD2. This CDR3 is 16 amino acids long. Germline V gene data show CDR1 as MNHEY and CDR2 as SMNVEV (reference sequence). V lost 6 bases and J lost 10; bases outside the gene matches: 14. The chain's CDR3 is CASRPQSLLAGDEQFF. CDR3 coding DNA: TGTGCCAGCAGGCCCCAATCCTTACTAGCGGGGGACGAGCAGTTCTTC.

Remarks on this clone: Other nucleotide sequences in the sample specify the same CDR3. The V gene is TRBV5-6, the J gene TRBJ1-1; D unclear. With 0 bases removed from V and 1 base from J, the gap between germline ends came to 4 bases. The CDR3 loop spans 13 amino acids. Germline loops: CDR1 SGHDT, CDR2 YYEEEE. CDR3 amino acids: CASSLGRNTEAFF. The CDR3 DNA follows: TGTGCCAGCAGCTTGGGGAGGAACACTGAAGCTTTCTTT.

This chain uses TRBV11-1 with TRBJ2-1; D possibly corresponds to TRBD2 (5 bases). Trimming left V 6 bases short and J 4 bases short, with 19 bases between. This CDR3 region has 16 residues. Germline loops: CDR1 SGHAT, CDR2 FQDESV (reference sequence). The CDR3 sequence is CASSLLVGVAYNEQFF. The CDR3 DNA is TGTGCCAGCAGTCTCTTAGTGGGAGTGGCTTACAATGAGCAGTTCTTC.

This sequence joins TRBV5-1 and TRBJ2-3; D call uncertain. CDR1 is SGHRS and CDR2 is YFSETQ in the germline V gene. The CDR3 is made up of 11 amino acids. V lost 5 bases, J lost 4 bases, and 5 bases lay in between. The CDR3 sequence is CASRTADTQYF. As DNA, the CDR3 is TGCGCCAGCAGGACTGCAGATACGCAGTATTTT.

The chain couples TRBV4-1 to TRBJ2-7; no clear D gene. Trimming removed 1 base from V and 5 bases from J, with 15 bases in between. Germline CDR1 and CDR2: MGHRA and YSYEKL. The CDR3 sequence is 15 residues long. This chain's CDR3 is CASSQGRPYEDEQYF. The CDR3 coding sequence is TGCGCCAGCAGCCAAGGGCGTCCCTATGAGGACGAGCAGTACTTC.

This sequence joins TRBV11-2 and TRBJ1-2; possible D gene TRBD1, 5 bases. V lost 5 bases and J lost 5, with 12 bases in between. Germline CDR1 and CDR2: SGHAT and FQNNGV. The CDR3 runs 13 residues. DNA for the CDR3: TGTGCCAGCAGCCTCGCCCGGGGGTATGGCTACACCTTC. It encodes CASSLARGYGYTF.

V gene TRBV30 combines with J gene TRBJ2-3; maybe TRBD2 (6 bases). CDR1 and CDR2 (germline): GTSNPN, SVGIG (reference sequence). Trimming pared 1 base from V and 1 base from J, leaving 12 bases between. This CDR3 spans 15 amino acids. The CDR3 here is CAWSAGTLGTDTQYF. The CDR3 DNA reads TGTGCCTGGAGTGCCGGGACTTTAGGCACAGATACGCAGTATTTT. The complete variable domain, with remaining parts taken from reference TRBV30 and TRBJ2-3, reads SQTIHQWPATLVQPVGSPLSLECTVEGTSNPNLYWYRQAAGRGLQLLFYSVGIGQISSEVPQNLSASRPQDRQFILSSKKLLLSDSGFYLCAWSAGTLGTDTQYFGPGTRLTVL.

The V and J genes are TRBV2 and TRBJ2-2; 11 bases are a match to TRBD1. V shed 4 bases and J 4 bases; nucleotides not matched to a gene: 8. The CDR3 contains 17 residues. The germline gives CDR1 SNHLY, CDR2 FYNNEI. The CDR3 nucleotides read TGTGCCAGCAGTGCCAGGGGGACAGGGGGATTCACCGGGGAGCTGTTTTTT. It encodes CASSARGTGGFTGELFF.

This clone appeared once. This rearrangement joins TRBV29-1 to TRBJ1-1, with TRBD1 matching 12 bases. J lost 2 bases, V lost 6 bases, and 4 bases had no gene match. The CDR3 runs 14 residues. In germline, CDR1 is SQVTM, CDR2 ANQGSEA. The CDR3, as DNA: TGCAGCGTCGGGACAGGGGGCAGTAACACTGAAGCTTTCTTT. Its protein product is CSVGTGGSNTEAFF.